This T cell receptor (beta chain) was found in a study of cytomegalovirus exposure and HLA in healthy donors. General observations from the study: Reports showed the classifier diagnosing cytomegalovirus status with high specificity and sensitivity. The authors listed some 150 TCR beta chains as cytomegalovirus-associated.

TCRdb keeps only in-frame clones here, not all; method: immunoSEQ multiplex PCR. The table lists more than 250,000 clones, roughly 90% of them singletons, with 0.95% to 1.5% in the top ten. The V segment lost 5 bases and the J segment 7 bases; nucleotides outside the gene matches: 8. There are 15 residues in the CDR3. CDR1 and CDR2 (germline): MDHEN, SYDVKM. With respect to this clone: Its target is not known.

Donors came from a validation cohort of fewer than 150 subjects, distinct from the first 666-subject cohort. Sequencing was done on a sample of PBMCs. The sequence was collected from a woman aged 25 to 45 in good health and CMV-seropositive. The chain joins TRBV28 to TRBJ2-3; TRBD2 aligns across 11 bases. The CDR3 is CASSPRTSGRYTQYF. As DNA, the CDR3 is TGTGCCAGCAGTCCAAGGACTAGCGGGCGATATACGCAGTATTTT.